This record concerns one T cell receptor beta chain sequence. Its antigen is not identified. The table came from immunoSEQ multiplex PCR; TCRdb's copy has only in-frame clones and leaves some out. The sample consists of under 200,000 clones, more than 75% of them appearing once. The sample comes from a study of cytotoxic CD8 clonotypes in ibrutinib-treated CLL. The study, taken as a whole, reports: Stable or contracted on treatment, public clonotypes were also uncommon. Circulating CD8+ T-cell counts were tracked by baseline clonality, which exceeded that of age-matched healthy donors.

The V segment lost 3 bases and the J segment 4 bases; nucleotides outside the gene matches: 2. This CDR3 is built from 13 residues. Per germline, CDR1 GTSNPN and CDR2 SVGIG (reference sequence). The chain combines TRBV30 with TRBJ2-7, with 11 bases identical to TRBD1. The TCR comes from a human donor with chronic lymphocytic leukemia. This material consisted of PBMCs, taken after 12 months of ibrutinib treatment. In nucleotides, the CDR3 is TGTGCCTGGAGGGGACAGGGGGGGTACGAGCAGTACTTC. This encodes CAWRGQGGYEQYF.